Here is one TCR beta chain with its context. The CDR3 has 17 amino acids. The V gene's germline CDR1 is LNHDA and CDR2 SQIVND (reference sequence). The junction had 4 bases not matched to a gene; V was cut back by 1 base and J by 5 bases. The study recruited people aged roughly 18 to 95 years across 20 to 30 US areas. This sample stems from a study of blood T cell repertoires in COVID-19. Study-level information: Sources were T cells, B-cell-depleted T cells, or PBMCs; the material itself was cDNA or gDNA.

Original processing methods: The authors estimated nucleated cell counts from reference gene primer amplification. Some clones are missing from TCRdb's copy, which holds only in-frame ones; the method was immunoSEQ multiplex PCR. V and J calls and clone size are given by that table; D and trimming were obtained from the DNA. The sample consists of 300,000 to 350,000 clones, 70% to 90% of them appearing once. The chain links TRBV19 to TRBJ2-1, with 14 bases identical to TRBD2. The specimen was PBMCs or T cells enriched from blood (not recorded which). The sequence was obtained from a woman aged 40-49 years with acute COVID-19. The CDR3 sequence: CASSIGGGLAGDNEQFF. In nucleotides, the CDR3 is TGTGCCAGTAGTATAGGGGGGGGACTAGCGGGAGACAATGAGCAGTTCTTC.